These 18 T cell receptor beta chains were sequenced from one sample in a study of prognosis after radiotherapy for stage I lung cancer. Using two-round multiplex PCR, the authors amplified TCR beta CDR3 from genomic DNA. Round one of PCR was performed, and it used primers specific to each TRBV and TRBJ gene. MiXCR was run by TCRdb on the multiplex PCR reads, yielding one entry per CDR3 protein. The sample shows fewer than 40,000 distinct CDR3 sequences, approximately 46% of them seen only once. This material consisted of PBMCs, taken before or after stereotactic body radiation therapy (not recorded which). These receptor sequences come from a donor aged 50 or older with non-small cell lung cancer.

This clonotype was counted many times. This chain links TRBV7-9 with TRBJ2-7; perhaps TRBD1 as D (6 bases). Germline CDR1 and CDR2: SEHNR and FQNEAQ (reference sequence). CDR3 length equals 14 residues. Trimming left V 1 base short and J 5 bases short, with 12 bases between. The CDR3 is CASSLVNGGNEQYF. CDR3 DNA sequence: TGTGCCAGCAGCTTAGTGAATGGGGGCAACGAGCAGTACTTC.

This clonotype was seen once. The chain carries TRBV5-1 and TRBJ2-7; tentative D call: TRBD2 (5 bases). Trimming left V 4 bases short and J 3 bases short, with 8 bases between. The germline V gene encodes CDR1 SGHRS and CDR2 YFSETQ. This CDR3 has 12 residues. CDR3 region: CASSTDYYEQYF. The CDR3, as DNA: TGCGCCAGCAGCACTGACTACTACGAGCAGTACTTC. The full variable domain, its missing parts supplied by reference TRBV5-1 and TRBJ2-7, is KAGVTQTPRYLIKTRGQQVTLSCSPISGHRSVSWYQQTPGQGLQFLFEYFSETQRNKGNFPGRFSGRQFSNSRSEMNVSTLELGDSALYLCASSTDYYEQYFGPGTRLTVT.

This clonotype was seen ten or more times. V usage is TRBV11-2 and J usage is TRBJ2-7, with D possibly being TRBD2 (7 bases). Trimming took 1 base from V and 6 from J, leaving 13 bases between them. The CDR3 extends over 14 amino acids. Germline V CDR1 and CDR2: SGHAT, FQNNGV. In DNA form, the CDR3 reads TGTGCCAGCAGCTTAGTTCCGGGGGGCCGCGAGCAGTACTTC. Translated: CASSLVPGGREQYF.

This clonotype was counted ten times or more. This sequence joins TRBV18 and TRBJ2-3; 7 bases line up with TRBD1. Trimming at V came to 6 bases and at J to 4 bases, leaving 10 bases not matched to a gene. The CDR3 spans 15 residues. Germline assignment: CDR1 KGHSH and CDR2 LQKENI. The DNA for the CDR3 is TGTGCCAGCTCCGAAGAGAGGGGGCTTTCAGATACGCAGTATTTT. This sequence encodes CASSEERGLSDTQYF.

A remark on this clonotype: A much larger clone lies one base from this, so it may be a read error. The chain has TRBV4-1 and TRBJ1-1; a possible D gene is TRBD1 (5 bases). Germline-derived CDR1 and CDR2 are MGHRA and YSYEKL. V was clipped by 4 bases and J by 1 base, with 22 bases between them. There are 18 residues in the CDR3. CDR3 DNA sequence: TGCGCCAGCAGCCCCTCAGGGCGACAGCAATCGGGGAACACTGAAGCTTTCTTT. Translating it yields CASSPSGRQQSGNTEAFF.

This clonotype was seen repeatedly, ten times or more. This sequence joins TRBV7-3 and TRBJ2-7, with no clear D. V was shortened by 6 bases and J by 5 bases, with 11 bases between the two germline ends. There are 12 residues in the CDR3. Germline values: CDR1 SGHTA, CDR2 FQGTGA. This CDR3 is CASRGLRDEQYF. CDR3 nucleotide sequence: TGTGCCAGCAGAGGCCTACGGGACGAGCAGTACTTC.

Sample share makes this clonotype medium-sized. V is TRBV27 and J is TRBJ1-6; a weak D match, TRBD1 (6 bases). The CDR3 runs 14 residues. V gave up 3 bases and J gave up 6 bases, with 9 bases separating them. The germline gives CDR1 MNHEY, CDR2 SMNVEV (reference sequence). CDR3 nucleotides: TGTGCCAGCAGTTTGGAAGGGGGTAATTCACCCCTCCACTTT. This gives the protein CASSLEGGNSPLHF.

This clonotype was counted at least ten times. The chain links TRBV19 to TRBJ1-2; TRBD1 matches 8 bases. Trimming at V came to 6 bases and at J to 6 bases, leaving 6 bases not matched to a gene. CDR1 is LNHDA, CDR2 SQIVND, per germline (reference sequence). The CDR3 sequence is 13 residues long. As DNA, the CDR3 is TGTGCCAGTAGGACAGGGGCTACGGATGGCTACACCTTC. Residues: CASRTGATDGYTF.

This clonotype was found many times. The rearrangement joins TRBV11-1 to TRBJ2-3; D might be TRBD1 or TRBD2, each matching 6 bases. Trimming took 4 bases from V and 0 from J, leaving 11 bases between them. CDR1 and CDR2 from the germline V gene are SGHAT and FQDESV (reference sequence). This CDR3 spans 15 amino acids. The CDR3 is CASSSSGASTDTQYF. CDR3 bases: TGTGCCAGCAGCTCCTCGGGGGCGAGCACAGATACGCAGTATTTT.

This clonotype was recorded at least ten times. Germline and junction disagree at one end, which may indicate a read error. This chain joins TRBV7-9 and TRBJ1-6; TRBD1 might be the D (5 bases). The germline V gene encodes CDR1 SEHNR and CDR2 FQNEAQ (reference sequence). The CDR3 sequence is 16 residues long. The CDR3 coding sequence is TGTGCCAGCAGCAACTCAGGGAACTCCCATAATTCACCCCTCCACTTT. Protein product: CASSNSGNSHNSPLHF.

This clonotype came up many times. The J gene is TRBJ2-1, the V gene TRBV12-3 or TRBV12-4; possible D gene TRBD2, 5 bases. CDR3 length: 15 residues. V dropped 1 base and J dropped 4 bases, with 11 bases sitting between them. The CDR3 protein is CASSLVSGLYNEQFF. DNA of the CDR3: TGTGCCAGCAGTTTAGTCAGCGGTTTGTACAATGAGCAGTTCTTC.

Comment on this clonotype: This may be a read error: a much more frequent sequence differs by one nucleotide. The chain couples TRBV6-4 to TRBJ2-5, with 9 bases aligning to TRBD2. The CDR3 contains 15 residues. V shed 3 bases and J 5 bases; nucleotides not matched to a gene: 7. Per germline, CDR1 MRHNA and CDR2 SNTAGT. CDR3 nucleotide sequence: TGTGCCAGCAGTGAGGTAGCGGGGGTGTCGGAGACCCAGTACTTC. Amino acids: CASSEVAGVSETQYF.

At least ten counts were recorded for this clonotype. The chain links TRBV5-1 to TRBJ2-3; 9 bases match TRBD1. After removal of 7 bases from V and 0 bases from J, the junction contained 6 bases not matched to a gene. Germline loops: CDR1 SGHRS, CDR2 YFSETQ. The CDR3 runs 15 residues. CDR3 sequence: CASRYGTGSTDTQYF. The CDR3 DNA reads TGCGCCAGCCGATACGGGACAGGGAGCACAGATACGCAGTATTTT.

The sample holds one count of this clonotype. The DNA of the CDR3 is TGTGCCAGCAGCCAAGGGACAGGGGCCGGGGGAGGTGGCTACACCTTC. This encodes CASSQGTGAGGGGYTF. The chain is built from TRBV3-1 and TRBJ1-2; TRBD1 aligns across 9 bases. Germline lookup yields CDR1 LGHDT and CDR2 YNNKEL (reference sequence). This CDR3 region has 16 residues. The V segment lost 1 base and the J segment 7 bases; nucleotides outside the gene matches: 10.

A word on this clonotype: With only one base between it and a far larger clone, this is likely a read error. The chain joins TRBV6-4 to TRBJ2-1; 10 bases match TRBD2. CDR1 and CDR2 from the germline V gene are MRHNA and SNTAGT. This CDR3 has 15 residues. CDR3 residues: CSSTLSGGAYNEQFF. CDR3 bases: TGTTCCAGCACCCTAAGCGGGGGGGCTTACAATGAGCAGTTCTTC.

The chain joins TRBV12-3 or TRBV12-4 to TRBJ1-2; D unresolved. Between the trimmed V and J ends, which lost 2 bases and 5 bases, there was a span of 6 bases. CDR3 length: 12 residues. CDR3 region: CASSLMGYGYTF. CDR3 DNA sequence: TGTGCCAGCAGTTTAATGGGATATGGCTACACCTTC.

This clonotype was counted ten times or more. V gene TRBV24-1 combines with J gene TRBJ2-5; no clear D. Deletions cut 3 bases from V and 1 base from J, with 8 bases between. The CDR3 totals 14 residues. Germline V gives CDR1 KGHDR, CDR2 SFDVKD. The CDR3 DNA reads TGTGCCACCAGTGATAAGACTTTCCAAGAGACCCAGTACTTC. It codes for CATSDKTFQETQYF.

In this sample, this clonotype turned up many times. The DNA of the CDR3 is TGTGCCAGCAGACTCACAGGGGGATGGTATGGCTACACCTTC. It is translated as CASRLTGGWYGYTF. The chain carries TRBV5-4 and TRBJ1-2; 8 bases map to TRBD1. The CDR3 loop spans 14 amino acids. V was clipped by 5 bases and J by 5 bases; unmatched bases: 8. The germline CDR1 and CDR2 sequences are SGHNT and YYREEE (reference sequence).